The clone carrying this TCR beta chain was picked up a small number of times. The antigen is undetermined. There were TCR beta CDR3 regions amplified from RNA transcripts. The HTBI primer set served for first-round RT-PCR of the TCR CDR3. TCRdb recomputed calls from the multiplex PCR reads with MiXCR, one row per CDR3 protein. The sample includes about 350,000 distinct CDR3 sequences, around 18% of them seen just once. These data belong to a study of T cells in Graves' hyperthyroidism and ophthalmopathy. The overall study: Peripheral blood specimens were obtained at initial diagnosis, prior to any treatment. Study-level results: Prediction of ophthalmopathy progression came a median approximately 6.5 months pre-onset.

Sequenced material: blood. This clonotype was sampled from a middle-aged woman with Graves' ophthalmopathy.

The CDR3, as DNA: TGTGCCAGTAGTATGAGGCTAGCGGGAGTGACCTCTGGGGCCAACGTCCTGACTTTC. Its protein is CASSMRLAGVTSGANVLTF. The V and J genes are TRBV19 and TRBJ2-6; 10 bases agree with TRBD2. V shed 3 bases, J shed 0 bases, and the junction held 8 bases outside the gene matches. The CDR3 has 19 residues. The germline gives CDR1 LNHDA, CDR2 SQIVND (reference sequence). Variable domain in full (rest from reference TRBV19 and TRBJ2-6): DGGITQSPKYLFRKEGQNVTLSCEQNLNHDAMYWYRQDPGQGLRLIYYSQIVNDFQKGDIAEGYSVSREKKESFPLTVTSAQKNPTAFYLCASSMRLAGVTSGANVLTFGAGSRLTVL.